This T cell receptor beta chain was recorded in a study of cytomegalovirus exposure and HLA in healthy donors. The PCR ran on 60 Vbeta and 13 Jbeta primers. Profiling relied on immunoSEQ multiplex PCR, and the TCRdb table lists in-frame clones only, not all of them. The sample yields about 160,000 clones, about 80% seen once. As regards this clone: Antigen unknown.

Study-wide results and limits: Cytomegalovirus status was reportedly diagnosed by the classifier with high specificity and sensitivity.

Germline V gene lookup returns CDR1 KGHSH and CDR2 LQKENI. The germline V and J ends were trimmed by 3 bases and 2 bases, with 11 bases remaining between them. The CDR3 contains 14 residues. The chain links TRBV18 to TRBJ2-7; D uncertain. The sequence was obtained from a woman aged 50 to 60 in good health and CMV-seronegative. The source material was PBMCs. CDR3 amino acids: CASSPSYTTYEQYF. DNA of the CDR3: TGTGCCAGCTCACCTTCTTACACGACCTACGAGCAGTACTTC.